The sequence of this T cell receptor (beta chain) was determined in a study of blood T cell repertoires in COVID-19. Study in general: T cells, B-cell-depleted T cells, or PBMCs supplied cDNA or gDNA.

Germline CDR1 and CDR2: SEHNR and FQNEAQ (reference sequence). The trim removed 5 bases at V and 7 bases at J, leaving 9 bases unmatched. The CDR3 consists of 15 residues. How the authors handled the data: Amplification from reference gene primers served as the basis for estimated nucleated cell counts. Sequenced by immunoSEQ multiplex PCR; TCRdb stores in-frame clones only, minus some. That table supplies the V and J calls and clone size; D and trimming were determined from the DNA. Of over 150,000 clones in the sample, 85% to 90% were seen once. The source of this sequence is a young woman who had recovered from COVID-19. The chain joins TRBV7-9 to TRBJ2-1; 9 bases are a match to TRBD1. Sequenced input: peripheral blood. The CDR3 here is CASSPQGQGENEQFF. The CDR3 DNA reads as TGTGCCAGCAGCCCACAGGGACAGGGAGAGAATGAGCAGTTCTTC.